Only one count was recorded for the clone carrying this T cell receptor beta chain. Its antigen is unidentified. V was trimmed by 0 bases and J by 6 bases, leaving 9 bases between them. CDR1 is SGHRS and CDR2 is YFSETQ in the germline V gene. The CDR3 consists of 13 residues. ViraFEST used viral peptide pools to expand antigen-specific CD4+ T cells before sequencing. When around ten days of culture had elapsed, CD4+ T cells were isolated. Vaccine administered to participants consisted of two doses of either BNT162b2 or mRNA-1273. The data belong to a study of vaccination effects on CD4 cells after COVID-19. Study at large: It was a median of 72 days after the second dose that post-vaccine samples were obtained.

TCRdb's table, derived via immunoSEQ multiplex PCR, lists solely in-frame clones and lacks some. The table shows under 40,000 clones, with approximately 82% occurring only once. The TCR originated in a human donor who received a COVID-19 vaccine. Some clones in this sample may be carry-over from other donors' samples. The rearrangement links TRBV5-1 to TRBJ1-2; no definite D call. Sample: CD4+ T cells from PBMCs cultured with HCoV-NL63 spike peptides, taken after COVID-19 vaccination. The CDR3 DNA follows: TGCGCCAGCAGCTTGGGCCTTGGGAATGGCTACACCTTC. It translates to CASSLGLGNGYTF.